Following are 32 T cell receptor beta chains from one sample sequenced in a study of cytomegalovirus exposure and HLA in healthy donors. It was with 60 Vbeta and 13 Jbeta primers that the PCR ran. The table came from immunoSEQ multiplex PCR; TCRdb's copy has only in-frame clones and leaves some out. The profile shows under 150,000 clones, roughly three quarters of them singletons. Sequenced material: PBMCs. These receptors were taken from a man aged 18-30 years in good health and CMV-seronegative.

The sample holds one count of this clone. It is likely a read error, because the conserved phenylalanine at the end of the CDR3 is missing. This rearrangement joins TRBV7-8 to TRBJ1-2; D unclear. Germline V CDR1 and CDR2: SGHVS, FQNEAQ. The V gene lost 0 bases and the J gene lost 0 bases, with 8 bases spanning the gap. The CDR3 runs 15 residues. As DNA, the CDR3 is TGTGCCAGCAGCTTAGCTGCCACGGCTAACTATGGCTACACCCTC. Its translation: CASSLAATANYGYTL.

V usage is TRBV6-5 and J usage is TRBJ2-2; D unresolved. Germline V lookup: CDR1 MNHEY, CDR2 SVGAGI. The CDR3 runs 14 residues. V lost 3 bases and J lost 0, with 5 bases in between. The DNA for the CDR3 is TGTGCCAGCAGTTATGAGGCGAACACCGGGGAGCTGTTTTTT. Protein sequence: CASSYEANTGELFF.

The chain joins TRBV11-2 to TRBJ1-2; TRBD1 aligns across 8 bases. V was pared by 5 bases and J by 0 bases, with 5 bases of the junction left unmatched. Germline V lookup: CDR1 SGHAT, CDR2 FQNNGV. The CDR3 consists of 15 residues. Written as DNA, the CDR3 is TGTGCCAGCAGCGTCGGGACAGGATCTAACTATGGCTACACCTTC. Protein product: CASSVGTGSNYGYTF.

The CDR3 sequence: CASTQLAQESVGELFF. The CDR3 DNA follows: TGTGCCAGTACTCAGCTTGCTCAGGAATCGGTCGGGGAGCTGTTTTTT. The genes are TRBV5-4 and TRBJ2-2, with D unresolved. The CDR3 sequence is 16 residues long. The ends were cut back, 8 bases at V and 7 bases at J, with 24 bases in the middle. Germline CDR1 SGHNT, CDR2 YYREEE (reference sequence).

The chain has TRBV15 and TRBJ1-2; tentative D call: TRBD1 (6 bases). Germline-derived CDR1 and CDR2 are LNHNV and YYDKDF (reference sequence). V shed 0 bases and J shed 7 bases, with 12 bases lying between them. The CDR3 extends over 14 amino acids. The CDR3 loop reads CATSRDGGPLGYTF. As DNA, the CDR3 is TGTGCCACCAGCAGAGATGGGGGCCCCCTTGGCTACACCTTC.

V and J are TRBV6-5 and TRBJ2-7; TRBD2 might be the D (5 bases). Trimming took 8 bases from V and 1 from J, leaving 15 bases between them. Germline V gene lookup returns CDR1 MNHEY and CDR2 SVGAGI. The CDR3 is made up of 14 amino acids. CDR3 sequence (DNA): TGTGCCAGCGGCGTGGACCGGACTTCCTACGAGCAGTACTTC. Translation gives CASGVDRTSYEQYF.

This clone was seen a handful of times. DNA of the CDR3: TGTGCCAGCAGCCTGGACAGCCCTAGGGCTGGAAACACCATATATTTT. Amino acids: CASSLDSPRAGNTIYF. This sequence joins TRBV4-2 and TRBJ1-3; the D gene is possibly TRBD1 (6 bases). The length of the CDR3 is 16 residues. Trimming removed 4 bases from V and 2 bases from J, with 15 bases in between. CDR1 is LGHNA, CDR2 YNFKEQ, per germline.

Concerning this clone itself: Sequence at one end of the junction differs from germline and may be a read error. CDR3 loop: CASSLQTGAADF. The CDR3 DNA follows: TGTGCCAGCAGCCTACAAACAGGGGCCGCCGATTTT. This chain joins TRBV7-8 and TRBJ1-3, with 7 positions matching TRBD1. This CDR3 has 12 amino acids. From germline, CDR1 is SGHVS and CDR2 FQNEAQ.

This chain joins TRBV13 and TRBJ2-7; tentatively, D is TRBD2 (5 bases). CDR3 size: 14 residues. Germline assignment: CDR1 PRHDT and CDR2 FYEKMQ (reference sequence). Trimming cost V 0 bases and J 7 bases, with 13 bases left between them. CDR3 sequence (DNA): TGTGCCAGCAGCTTAGGGGGGAGTAGCGTTGAGCAGTACTTC. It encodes CASSLGGSSVEQYF. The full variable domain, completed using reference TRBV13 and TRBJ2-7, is AAGVIQSPRHLIKEKRETATLKCYPIPRHDTVYWYQQGPGQDPQFLISFYEKMQSDKGSIPDRFSAQQFSDYHSELNMSSLELGDSALYFCASSLGGSSVEQYFGPGTRLTVT.

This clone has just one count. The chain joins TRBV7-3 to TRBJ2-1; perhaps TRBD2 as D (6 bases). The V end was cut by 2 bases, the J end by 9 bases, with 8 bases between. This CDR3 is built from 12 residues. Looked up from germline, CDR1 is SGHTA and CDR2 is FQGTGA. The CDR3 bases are TGTGCCAGCAGCTTAGGAGGGACTGAGCAGTTCTTC. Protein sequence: CASSLGGTEQFF.

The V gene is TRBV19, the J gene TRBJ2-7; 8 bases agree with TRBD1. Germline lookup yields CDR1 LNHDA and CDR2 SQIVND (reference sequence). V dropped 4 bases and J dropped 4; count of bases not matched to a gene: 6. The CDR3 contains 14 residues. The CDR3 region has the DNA TGTGCCAGTAGTAGGGGACAGGAAGGGTACGAGCAGTACTTC. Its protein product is CASSRGQEGYEQYF.

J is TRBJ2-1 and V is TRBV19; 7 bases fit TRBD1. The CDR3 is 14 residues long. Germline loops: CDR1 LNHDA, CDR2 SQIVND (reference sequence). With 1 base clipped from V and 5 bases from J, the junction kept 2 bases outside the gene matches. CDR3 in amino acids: CASSIGDRNNEQFF. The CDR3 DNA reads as TGTGCCAGTAGTATAGGGGACAGAAACAATGAGCAGTTCTTC.

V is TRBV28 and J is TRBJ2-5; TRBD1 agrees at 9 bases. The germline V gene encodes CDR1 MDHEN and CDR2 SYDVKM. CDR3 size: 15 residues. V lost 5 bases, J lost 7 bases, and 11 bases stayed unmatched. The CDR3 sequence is CASSAWTGAVGTQYF. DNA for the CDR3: TGTGCCAGCAGTGCATGGACAGGGGCGGTGGGGACCCAGTACTTC.

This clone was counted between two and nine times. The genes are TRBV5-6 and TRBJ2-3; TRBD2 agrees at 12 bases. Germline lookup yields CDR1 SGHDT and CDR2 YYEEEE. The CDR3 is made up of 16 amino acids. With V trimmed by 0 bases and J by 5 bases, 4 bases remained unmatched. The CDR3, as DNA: TGTGCCAGCAGCTTGGGACTAGCGGGAGTTATAGATACGCAGTATTTT. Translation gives CASSLGLAGVIDTQYF.

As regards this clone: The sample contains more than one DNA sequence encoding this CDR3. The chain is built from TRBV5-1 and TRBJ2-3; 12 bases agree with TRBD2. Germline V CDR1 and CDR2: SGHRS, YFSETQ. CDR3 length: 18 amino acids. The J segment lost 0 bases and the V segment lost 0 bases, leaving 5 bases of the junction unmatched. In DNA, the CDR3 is TGCGCCAGCAGCTTGGCACTAGCGGGAGGTCCTAGCACAGATACGCAGTATTTT. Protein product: CASSLALAGGPSTDTQYF.

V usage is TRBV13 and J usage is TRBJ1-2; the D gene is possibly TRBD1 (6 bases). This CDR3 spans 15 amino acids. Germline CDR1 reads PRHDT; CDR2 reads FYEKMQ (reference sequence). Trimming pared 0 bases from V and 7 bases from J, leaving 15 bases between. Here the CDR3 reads CASSLGQGTISGYTF. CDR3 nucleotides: TGTGCCAGCAGCTTAGGTCAGGGGACGATTTCTGGCTACACCTTC.

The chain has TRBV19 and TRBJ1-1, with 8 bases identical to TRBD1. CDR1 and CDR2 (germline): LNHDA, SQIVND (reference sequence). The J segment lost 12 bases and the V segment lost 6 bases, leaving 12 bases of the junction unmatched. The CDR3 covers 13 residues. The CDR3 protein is CASSSRDRHDSFF. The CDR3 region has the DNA TGTGCCAGTAGCTCCCGGGACAGGCATGATTCTTTCTTT.

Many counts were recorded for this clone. The CDR3, as DNA: TGTGCCAGCAGTTTCTCCGAGCGGGAGAACACCGGGGAGCTGTTTTTT. Protein: CASSFSERENTGELFF. The chain couples TRBV28 to TRBJ2-2; 7 bases fit TRBD2. Germline V gives CDR1 MDHEN, CDR2 SYDVKM. CDR3 length equals 16 residues. The J segment lost 1 base and the V segment lost 3 bases, leaving 5 bases of the junction unmatched. The complete variable domain, with remaining parts taken from reference TRBV28 and TRBJ2-2, reads DVKVTQSSRYLVKRTGEKVFLECVQDMDHENMFWYRQDPGLGLRLIYFSYDVKMKEKGDIPEGYSVSREKKERFSLILESASTNQTSMYLCASSFSERENTGELFFGEGSRLTVL.

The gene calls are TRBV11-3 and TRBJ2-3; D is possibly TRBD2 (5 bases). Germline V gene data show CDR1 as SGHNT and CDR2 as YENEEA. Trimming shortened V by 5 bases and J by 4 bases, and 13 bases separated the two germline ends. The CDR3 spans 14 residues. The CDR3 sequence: CASSPMAGADTQYF. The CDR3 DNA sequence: TGTGCCAGCAGCCCCATGGCGGGTGCAGATACGCAGTATTTT. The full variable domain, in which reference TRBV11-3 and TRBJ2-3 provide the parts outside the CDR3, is EAGVVQSPRYKIIEKKQPVAFWCNPISGHNTLYWYLQNLGQGPELLIRYENEEAVDDSQLPKDRFSAERLKGVDSTLKIQPAELGDSAVYLCASSPMAGADTQYFGPGTRLTVL.

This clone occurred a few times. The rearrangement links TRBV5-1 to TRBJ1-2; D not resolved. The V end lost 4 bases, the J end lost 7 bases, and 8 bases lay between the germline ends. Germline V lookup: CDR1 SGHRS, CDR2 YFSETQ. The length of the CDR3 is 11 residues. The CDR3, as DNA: TGCGCCAGCAGCCACTCTTTTGGCTACACCTTC. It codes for CASSHSFGYTF.

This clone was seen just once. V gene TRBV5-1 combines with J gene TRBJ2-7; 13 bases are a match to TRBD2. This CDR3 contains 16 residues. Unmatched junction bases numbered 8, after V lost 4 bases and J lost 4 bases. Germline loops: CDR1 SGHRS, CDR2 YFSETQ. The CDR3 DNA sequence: TGCGCCAGCAGCCAGGGACTAGCGGGAACCTTATACGAGCAGTACTTC. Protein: CASSQGLAGTLYEQYF.

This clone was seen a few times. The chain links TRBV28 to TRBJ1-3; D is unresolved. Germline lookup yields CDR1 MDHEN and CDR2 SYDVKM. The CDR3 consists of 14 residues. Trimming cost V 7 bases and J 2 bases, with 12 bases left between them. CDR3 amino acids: CASKTLVPGNTIYF. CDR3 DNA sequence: TGTGCCAGCAAAACACTAGTCCCTGGAAACACCATATATTTT.

This chain's CDR3 is CASSLDDSTPYGYTF. In DNA, the CDR3 is TGCGCCAGCAGCTTGGACGACAGTACTCCTTATGGCTACACCTTC. This chain links TRBV5-1 with TRBJ1-2; tentatively, D is TRBD1 (5 bases). Germline V gives CDR1 SGHRS, CDR2 YFSETQ. CDR3 length: 15 amino acids. V was shortened by 0 bases and J by 5 bases, with 14 bases between the two germline ends.

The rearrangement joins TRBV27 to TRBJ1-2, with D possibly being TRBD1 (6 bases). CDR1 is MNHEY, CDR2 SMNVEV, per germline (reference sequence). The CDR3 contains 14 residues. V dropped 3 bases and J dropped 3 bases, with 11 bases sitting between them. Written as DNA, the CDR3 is TGTGCCAGCAGTTTTGCAGGGGTGGACTATGGCTACACCTTC. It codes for CASSFAGVDYGYTF.

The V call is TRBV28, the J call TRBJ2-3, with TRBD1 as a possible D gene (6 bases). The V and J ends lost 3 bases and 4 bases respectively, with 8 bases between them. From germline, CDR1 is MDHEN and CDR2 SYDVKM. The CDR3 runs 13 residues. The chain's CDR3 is CASSLGAPDTQYF. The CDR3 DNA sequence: TGTGCCAGCAGTTTGGGGGCCCCAGATACGCAGTATTTT.

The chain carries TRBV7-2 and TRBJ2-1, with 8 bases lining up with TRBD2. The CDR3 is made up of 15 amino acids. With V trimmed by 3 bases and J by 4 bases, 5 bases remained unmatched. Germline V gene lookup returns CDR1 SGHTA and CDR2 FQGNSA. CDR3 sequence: CASSFRSGDYNEQFF. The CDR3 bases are TGTGCCAGCAGCTTCCGTAGCGGGGATTACAATGAGCAGTTCTTC.

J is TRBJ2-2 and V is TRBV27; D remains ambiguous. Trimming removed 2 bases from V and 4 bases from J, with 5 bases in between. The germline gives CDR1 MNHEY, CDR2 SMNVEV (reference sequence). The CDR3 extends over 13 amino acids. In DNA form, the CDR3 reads TGTGCCAGCAGTTTAGGGCTCACCGGGGAGCTGTTTTTT. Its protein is CASSLGLTGELFF.

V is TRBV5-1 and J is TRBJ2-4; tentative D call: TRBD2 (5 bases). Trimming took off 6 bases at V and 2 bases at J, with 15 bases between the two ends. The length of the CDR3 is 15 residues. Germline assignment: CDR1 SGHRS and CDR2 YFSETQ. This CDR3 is CASTTLPGTKNIQYF. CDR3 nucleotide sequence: TGCGCCAGCACAACCTTGCCGGGGACCAAAAACATTCAGTACTTC. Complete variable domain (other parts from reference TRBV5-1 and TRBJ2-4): KAGVTQTPRYLIKTRGQQVTLSCSPISGHRSVSWYQQTPGQGLQFLFEYFSETQRNKGNFPGRFSGRQFSNSRSEMNVSTLELGDSALYLCASTTLPGTKNIQYFGAGTRLSVL.

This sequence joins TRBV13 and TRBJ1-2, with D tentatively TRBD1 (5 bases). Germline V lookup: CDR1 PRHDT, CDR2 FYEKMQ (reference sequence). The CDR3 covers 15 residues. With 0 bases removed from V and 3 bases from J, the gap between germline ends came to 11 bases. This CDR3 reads CASSLGGQPYYGYTF. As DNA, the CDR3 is TGTGCCAGCAGCTTAGGAGGACAACCATACTATGGCTACACCTTC. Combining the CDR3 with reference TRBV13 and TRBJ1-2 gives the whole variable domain AAGVIQSPRHLIKEKRETATLKCYPIPRHDTVYWYQQGPGQDPQFLISFYEKMQSDKGSIPDRFSAQQFSDYHSELNMSSLELGDSALYFCASSLGGQPYYGYTFGSGTRLTVV.

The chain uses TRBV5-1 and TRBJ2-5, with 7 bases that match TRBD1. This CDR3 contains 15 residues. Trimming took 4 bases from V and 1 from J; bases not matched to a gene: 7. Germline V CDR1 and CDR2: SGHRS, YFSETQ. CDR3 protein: CASSRTGTVQETQYF. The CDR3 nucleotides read TGCGCCAGCAGCCGGACTGGGACAGTCCAAGAGACCCAGTACTTC.

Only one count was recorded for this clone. The DNA for the CDR3 is TGTGCCAGCAGTACCACCTCCAGAGGGCAGTTCTTC. Protein: CASSTTSRGQFF. V is TRBV27 and J is TRBJ2-1; D unresolved. This CDR3 spans 12 amino acids. Germline V gene lookup returns CDR1 MNHEY and CDR2 SMNVEV (reference sequence). V lost 5 bases to trimming and J lost 12 bases, with 14 bases between them.

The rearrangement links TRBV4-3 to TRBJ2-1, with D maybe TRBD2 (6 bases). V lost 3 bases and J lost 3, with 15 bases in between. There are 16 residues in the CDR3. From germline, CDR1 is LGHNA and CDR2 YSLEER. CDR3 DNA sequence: TGCGCCAGCAGCCAGGCAAACGGGGGAAACTACAATGAGCAGTTCTTC. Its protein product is CASSQANGGNYNEQFF.